The 13 T cell receptor beta chains below come from one sample, sequenced in a study of blood T cell repertoires in COVID-19. Produced via immunoSEQ multiplex PCR; TCRdb's table is partial and in-frame only. The repertoire holds about 74,000 clones, with more than 75% as singletons. Material for sequencing was peripheral blood. Receptors originate from a human donor in a cohort sampled during active COVID-19.

The sample holds a few counts of this clone. The genes are TRBV7-8 and TRBJ2-5; 8 bases are shared with TRBD2. The CDR3 contains 16 residues. Unmatched junction bases numbered 10, after V lost 3 bases and J lost 4 bases. The V gene's germline CDR1 is SGHVS and CDR2 FQNEAQ. DNA of the CDR3: TGTGCCAGCAGCTTTGGGACGGGAGGGTCAGGAGAGACCCAGTACTTC. Translation: CASSFGTGGSGETQYF. Full variable domain (missing parts from reference TRBV7-8 and TRBJ2-5): GAGVSQSPRYKVAKRGQDVALRCDPISGHVSLFWYQQALGQGPEFLTYFQNEAQLDKSGLPSDRFFAERPEGSVSTLKIQRTQQEDSAVYLCASSFGTGGSGETQYFGPGTRLLVL.

CDR3 in DNA: TGTGCCAGCAGCCGACCCGACAGGGCCAAAAACATTCAGTACTTC. Protein: CASSRPDRAKNIQYF. The chain has TRBV11-1 and TRBJ2-4, with D tentatively TRBD1 (6 bases). This CDR3 has 15 residues. Germline loops: CDR1 SGHAT, CDR2 FQDESV (reference sequence). V was trimmed by 5 bases and J by 1 base, leaving 12 bases between them.

V is TRBV7-2 and J is TRBJ2-7; perhaps TRBD1 as D (5 bases). The germline V gene has CDR1 SGHTA and CDR2 FQGNSA. The V gene lost 1 base and the J gene lost 4 bases, with 20 bases spanning the gap. CDR3 size: 17 residues. The CDR3 sequence is CASSLVHSPHDRYEQYF. The CDR3 nucleotides read TGTGCCAGCAGCTTAGTACACAGTCCCCACGACAGATACGAGCAGTACTTC.

The rearrangement joins TRBV4-2 to TRBJ1-1; D is ambiguous. CDR1 is LGHNA, CDR2 YNFKEQ, per germline. V lost 1 base to trimming and J lost 2 bases, with 8 bases between them. CDR3 length: 14 amino acids. The CDR3: CASSQVQVNTEAFF. In DNA, the CDR3 is TGTGCCAGCAGCCAAGTCCAGGTAAACACTGAAGCTTTCTTT.

The chain recombines TRBV28 with TRBJ1-2; tentative D call: TRBD1 (6 bases). The CDR3 has 15 amino acids. Trimming pared 2 bases from V and 6 bases from J, leaving 16 bases between. In germline, CDR1 is MDHEN, CDR2 SYDVKM. CDR3 coding DNA: TGTGCCAGCAGTTTAGGGACACCGGGGTTGCATGGCTACACCTTC. It yields the protein CASSLGTPGLHGYTF.

The CDR3 bases are TGTGCCAGCAGCTTAGGGGGAGGACTAGCGGAGAACACCGGGGAGCTGTTTTTT. It specifies CASSLGGGLAENTGELFF. The chain is built from TRBV7-9 and TRBJ2-2, with TRBD2 matching 10 bases. Trimming took 1 base from V and 1 from J; bases not matched to a gene: 6. Germline-derived CDR1 and CDR2 are SEHNR and FQNEAQ (reference sequence). The CDR3 totals 18 residues.

The chain couples TRBV19 to TRBJ2-7; 9 bases are shared with TRBD2. The CDR3 runs 15 residues. In germline, CDR1 is LNHDA, CDR2 SQIVND (reference sequence). V shed 3 bases, J shed 0 bases, and the junction held 3 bases outside the gene matches. CDR3 loop: CASSMTSGTSYEQYF. The CDR3 region has the DNA TGTGCCAGTAGTATGACTAGCGGTACCTCCTACGAGCAGTACTTC. Together with reference TRBV19 and TRBJ2-7, the CDR3 gives the full variable domain: DGGITQSPKYLFRKEGQNVTLSCEQNLNHDAMYWYRQDPGQGLRLIYYSQIVNDFQKGDIAEGYSVSREKKESFPLTVTSAQKNPTAFYLCASSMTSGTSYEQYFGPGTRLTVT.

The rearrangement links TRBV4-3 to TRBJ2-7; 9 bases match TRBD2. The trim removed 1 base at V and 0 bases at J, leaving 16 bases unmatched. Germline lookup yields CDR1 LGHNA and CDR2 YSLEER. The CDR3 runs 20 residues. The CDR3 loop is CASSQGIGTLTSGSSYEQYF. CDR3 sequence (DNA): TGCGCCAGCAGCCAAGGTATAGGGACCCTCACTAGCGGGTCCTCCTACGAGCAGTACTTC.

The chain couples TRBV2 to TRBJ2-7; 7 bases are a match to TRBD1. CDR1 and CDR2 (germline): SNHLY, FYNNEI. V lost 7 bases and J lost 0; bases outside the gene matches: 6. The CDR3 runs 14 residues. CDR3: CASTLDRSSYEQYF. CDR3 sequence (DNA): TGTGCCAGCACCTTGGACAGGAGCTCCTACGAGCAGTACTTC. Together with reference TRBV2 and TRBJ2-7, the CDR3 gives the full variable domain: EPEVTQTPSHQVTQMGQEVILRCVPISNHLYFYWYRQILGQKVEFLVSFYNNEISEKSEIFDDQFSVERPDGSNFTLKIRSTKLEDSAMYFCASTLDRSSYEQYFGPGTRLTVT.

This chain connects TRBV24-1 to TRBJ2-3; D possibly corresponds to TRBD2 (6 bases). CDR3 length: 16 residues. Trimming stripped 5 bases from V and 0 bases from J, with 14 bases between. Per the germline V gene, CDR1 is KGHDR and CDR2 is SFDVKD. Here the CDR3 DNA reads TGTGCCACCAGTGTGGGAGGCTCCGAGAGCACAGATACGCAGTATTTT. This translates into CATSVGGSESTDTQYF.

The V call is TRBV4-1, the J call TRBJ2-7; no clear D gene. The CDR3 spans 14 residues. The V gene's germline CDR1 is MGHRA and CDR2 YSYEKL. Trimming cost V 3 bases and J 4 bases, with 13 bases left between them. This CDR3 is CASSHVGGSYEQYF. The CDR3 region has the DNA TGCGCCAGCAGCCACGTCGGCGGCAGTTACGAGCAGTACTTC.

DNA of the CDR3: TGTGCCTGGAGCGGGCAGGGGAAGAACGAGCAGTACTTC. Its translation is CAWSGQGKNEQYF. The chain couples TRBV30 to TRBJ2-7, with D possibly TRBD1 on 6 matching bases. The germline V gene has CDR1 GTSNPN and CDR2 SVGIG (reference sequence). The CDR3 sequence is 13 residues long. The V gene lost 3 bases and the J gene lost 5 bases, with 14 bases spanning the gap. Variable domain in full (rest from reference TRBV30 and TRBJ2-7): SQTIHQWPATLVQPVGSPLSLECTVEGTSNPNLYWYRQAAGRGLQLLFYSVGIGQISSEVPQNLSASRPQDRQFILSSKKLLLSDSGFYLCAWSGQGKNEQYFGPGTRLTVT.

The V call is TRBV27, the J call TRBJ2-2, with unresolved D. This CDR3 region has 14 residues. V was shortened by 0 bases and J by 7 bases, with 9 bases between the two germline ends. Germline V gene lookup returns CDR1 MNHEY and CDR2 SMNVEV (reference sequence). The CDR3 region has the DNA TGTGCCAGCAGTTTATCGGCTAGTATCGGGGAGCTGTTTTTT. Translation gives CASSLSASIGELFF.